Sequencing of this T cell receptor beta chain was carried out in a study of blood T cell repertoires in COVID-19. At the level of the study: The origin of the acute and convalescent COVID-19 samples was the United States, Italy and Spain. PBMCs, B-cell-depleted T cells, or T cells were the source of the cDNA or gDNA that made up the material.

Per the authors' pipeline: Amplification of reference gene primers was used by the study to estimate nucleated cell counts. Measured with immunoSEQ multiplex PCR; TCRdb has only the in-frame clones, and not every one. V, J and clone size reflect that table, while D and trimming were determined from the DNA. This table holds more than 95,000 clones, more than 75% found once. The TCR originated in a man aged 55 to 70 with acute or convalescent COVID-19. The specimen was peripheral blood.

The CDR3 region has the DNA TGTGCCAGCAGCGGAAGAGGGTGGTCCTACAATGAGCAGTTCTTC. It specifies CASSGRGWSYNEQFF. The chain couples TRBV5-4 to TRBJ2-1, with D perhaps matching TRBD2 (5 bases). The germline V gene has CDR1 SGHNT and CDR2 YYREEE (reference sequence). The CDR3 sequence is 15 residues long. V was pared by 4 bases and J by 1 base, with 12 bases between.